Listed here are 17 T cell receptor beta chains from one sample, sequenced in a study of blood T cell repertoires in COVID-19. Only in-frame clones appear in the TCRdb table, and some are missing; sequencing was by immunoSEQ multiplex PCR. The sample holds hundreds of thousands of clones, 85% to 90% seen once. The specimen sequenced was PBMCs or T cells enriched from blood (not recorded which). The receptors were sampled from a woman between 45 and 65 years old who had been exposed to COVID-19.

The gene calls are TRBV21-1 and TRBJ1-6. TRBV21-1 is flagged as a pseudogene. The CDR3 length is 14 residues. In DNA, the CDR3 is TGTGCCAGCACCCCACTCGGTGAGGGATCACCCCTCCACTTT. Protein product: CASTPLGEGSPLHF.

CDR3 protein: CASSGQNNYGYTF. The CDR3 coding sequence is TGTGCCAGCAGTGGACAGAACAACTATGGCTACACCTTC. The J gene is TRBJ1-2, the V gene TRBV2; TRBD1 might be the D (5 bases). CDR1 SNHLY and CDR2 FYNNEI come from the germline V gene. This CDR3 region has 13 residues. V lost 4 bases, J lost 2 bases, and 8 bases lay in between.

The V and J genes are TRBV30 and TRBJ1-1, with 7 bases identical to TRBD1. Germline CDR1 is GTSNPN and CDR2 is SVGIG (reference sequence). The CDR3 is made up of 15 amino acids. V was pared by 4 bases and J by 1 base, with 9 bases of the junction left unmatched. In nucleotides, the CDR3 is TGTGCCTGGAAAGGGGGCTTTCGCCGGAACACTGAAGCTTTCTTT. It codes for CAWKGGFRRNTEAFF.

The chain couples TRBV6-1 to TRBJ2-1; 7 bases are a match to TRBD1. Per germline, CDR1 MNHNS and CDR2 SASEGT. The V and J ends lost 2 bases and 9 bases, in that order; junction bases with no gene match: 7. This CDR3 comprises 14 residues. CDR3 sequence: CASSETRGLAEQFF. The CDR3 bases are TGTGCCAGCAGTGAAACGAGGGGGCTCGCTGAGCAGTTCTTC.

The chain has TRBV6-5 and TRBJ2-1; 8 nucleotides line up with TRBD2. Germline lookup yields CDR1 MNHEY and CDR2 SVGAGI. V trimming: 6 bases; J trimming: 5 bases; junction bases outside the gene matches: 6. The CDR3 runs 14 residues. CDR3 nucleotide sequence: TGTGCCAGCAGCACCGGGACTAGAGACAATGAGCAGTTCTTC. It yields the protein CASSTGTRDNEQFF.

The chain is built from TRBV28 and TRBJ1-2, with 10 positions matching TRBD1. CDR1 and CDR2 from the germline V gene are MDHEN and SYDVKM. This CDR3 is built from 16 residues. J gave up 4 bases and V 5 bases, and 10 bases lay outside the gene matches. The CDR3 protein is CASSNGQGVFSYGYTF. Here the CDR3 DNA reads TGTGCCAGCAGTAACGGACAGGGGGTTTTTAGCTATGGCTACACCTTC.

The J gene is TRBJ1-1, the V gene TRBV18, with TRBD1 matching 12 bases. Germline V gene data show CDR1 as KGHSH and CDR2 as LQKENI. CDR3 length equals 16 residues. Trimming removed 5 bases from V and 3 bases from J; junction bases left unmatched: 7. CDR3 sequence: CASSAGQGAGDTEAFF. DNA of the CDR3: TGTGCCAGCTCAGCGGGACAGGGGGCGGGGGACACTGAAGCTTTCTTT.

The chain uses TRBV7-2 and TRBJ1-1, with unresolved D. Trimming left V 8 bases short and J 0 bases short, with 10 bases between. The CDR3 has 13 residues. From germline, CDR1 is SGHTA and CDR2 FQGNSA. The CDR3 DNA is TGTGCCAGCTGTCTGCGGGTGAACACTGAAGCTTTCTTT. Amino acids: CASCLRVNTEAFF.

In regard to this clone: Other DNA sequences from this sample encode an identical CDR3 as well. V gene TRBV6-5 combines with J gene TRBJ1-4; 8 positions agree with TRBD1. Per germline, CDR1 MNHEY and CDR2 SVGAGI. The CDR3 has 14 residues. Losses at the gene ends were 6 bases for V and 8 bases for J; bases not matched to a gene: 8. The DNA for the CDR3 is TGTGCCAGCAGCGACAGGGGTTGGAACGAAAAACTGTTTTTT. Protein: CASSDRGWNEKLFF.

V gene TRBV5-5 combines with J gene TRBJ1-5; D call uncertain. V lost 4 bases and J 0 bases, leaving 8 bases between the germline ends. CDR3 size: 14 residues. In germline, CDR1 is SGHKS, CDR2 YYEKEE (reference sequence). For the CDR3, the DNA is TGTGCCAGCAGCCAGATGTCTAGCAATCAGCCCCAGCATTTT. Amino acids: CASSQMSSNQPQHF.

This chain joins TRBV18 and TRBJ1-1; D is perhaps TRBD1 (6 bases). Germline CDR1 KGHSH, CDR2 LQKENI. With 5 bases removed from V and 0 bases from J, the gap between germline ends came to 10 bases. The length of the CDR3 is 14 residues. The CDR3 loop is CASSTSGVNTEAFF. The CDR3 coding sequence is TGTGCCAGCTCAACATCAGGGGTGAACACTGAAGCTTTCTTT.

V usage is TRBV11-2 and J usage is TRBJ2-5; 11 nucleotides line up with TRBD2. The CDR3 has 17 residues. V was clipped by 0 bases and J by 5 bases; unmatched bases: 8. Germline assignment: CDR1 SGHAT and CDR2 FQNNGV. The CDR3 region is CASSLELAGGIQETQYF. CDR3 nucleotides: TGTGCCAGCAGCTTAGAGCTAGCGGGGGGTATACAGGAGACCCAGTACTTC.

The chain is built from TRBV2 and TRBJ1-4, with no clear D. This CDR3 region has 16 residues. Germline assignment: CDR1 SNHLY and CDR2 FYNNEI. Trimming shortened V by 6 bases and J by 3 bases, and 17 bases separated the two germline ends. CDR3 nucleotide sequence: TGTGCCAGCAGGAGGGATAGGGCTGGTGCTAATGAAAAACTGTTTTTT. This encodes CASRRDRAGANEKLFF.

The V gene is TRBV5-4, the J gene TRBJ2-7, with D possibly matching TRBD1 (6 bases). Germline V CDR1 and CDR2: SGHNT, YYREEE (reference sequence). The CDR3 covers 14 residues. Trimming cost V 2 bases and J 2 bases, with 11 bases left between them. The CDR3 is CASSFSQGPYEQYF. The CDR3 region has the DNA TGTGCCAGCAGCTTTTCCCAGGGGCCCTACGAGCAGTACTTC.

V gene TRBV28 combines with J gene TRBJ2-7, with D possibly TRBD2 on 6 matching bases. Trimming pared 4 bases from V and 0 bases from J, leaving 13 bases between. This CDR3 region has 15 residues. CDR1 and CDR2 from the germline V gene are MDHEN and SYDVKM. As DNA, the CDR3 is TGTGCCAGCAGTTATCCGGGGGAATCCTCCTACGAGCAGTACTTC. Translation gives CASSYPGESSYEQYF.

The rearrangement joins TRBV6-2 or TRBV6-3 to TRBJ1-1; possibly TRBD1 for D (5 bases). The CDR3 is made up of 14 amino acids. V lost 2 bases and J 4 bases, leaving 11 bases between the germline ends. Germline V gene lookup returns CDR1 MNHEY and CDR2 SVGEGT. The CDR3 reads CASSYGHLGTEAFF. The CDR3 nucleotides are TGTGCCAGCAGTTACGGACACCTGGGCACTGAAGCTTTCTTT.

CDR3 sequence: CASGLAVNTGELFF. DNA for the CDR3: TGTGCCAGCGGACTAGCGGTTAACACCGGGGAGCTGTTTTTT. The rearrangement links TRBV2 to TRBJ2-2, with 10 bases fitting TRBD2. Germline V lookup: CDR1 SNHLY, CDR2 FYNNEI. The trim removed 8 bases at V and 2 bases at J, leaving 2 bases unmatched. The CDR3 loop spans 14 amino acids. Drawing the rest from reference TRBV2 and TRBJ2-2, the complete variable domain is EPEVTQTPSHQVTQMGQEVILRCVPISNHLYFYWYRQILGQKVEFLVSFYNNEISEKSEIFDDQFSVERPDGSNFTLKIRSTKLEDSAMYFCASGLAVNTGELFFGEGSRLTVL.